In this sample, the clone carrying this T cell receptor beta chain turned up a few times. This entry is derived from a study of T cell changes during pregnancy in multiple sclerosis. Sequencing was performed with immunoSEQ multiplex PCR; in TCRdb, only in-frame clones are kept and a portion is missing. The sample has about 79,000 clones, about 93% seen once. V dropped 0 bases and J dropped 5 bases, with 5 bases sitting between them. The CDR3 is made up of 13 amino acids. Germline CDR1 and CDR2: SGDLS and YYNGEE. This TCR derives from a female donor with multiple sclerosis, enrolled in a pregnancy study. This sequence joins TRBV9 and TRBJ2-2; unclear D gene. The sequencing used CD4+ T cells from peripheral blood mononuclear cells, collected in the second trimester of pregnancy. CDR3: CASSVAGTGELFF. CDR3 sequence (DNA): TGTGCCAGCAGCGTAGCAGGTACCGGGGAGCTGTTTTTT.